This TCR beta chain was sequenced for a study of shared clonotypes between healthy human individuals. Overall study: Three men and a couple of women, aged 18 to 49, were donors. Three CD4 naive, three CD4 memory, two CD8 naive and one CD8 memory plate were used per donor.

Details on this clone: Its antigen remains unknown.

The naive CD8 fraction comprised CD45RO-negative cells positively selected for CCR7 and excluded terminally differentiated effector memory CD45RA+ cells. The CDR3 contains 19 residues. The V end lost 6 bases, the J end lost 0 bases, and 24 bases lay between the germline ends. The V gene's germline CDR1 is MNHEY and CDR2 SMNVEV (reference sequence). The repertoire was sequenced with immunoSEQ multiplex PCR; TCRdb's copy has only in-frame clones and lacks some. Found here are more than 2 million clones, approximately 94% of them singletons; the top ten hold 0.85% to 1.3%. Whole-study findings and limits: A generally larger estimated richness was seen in naive subsets than in memory subsets.

This sequence was found in a man younger than 35 in good health. V and J are TRBV27 and TRBJ2-1; D might be TRBD1 or TRBD2, each matching 6 bases. Sequencing was done on a sample of naive CD8+ T cells sorted from blood. The chain's CDR3 is CASSPLETGGMSSYNEQFF. For the CDR3, the DNA is TGTGCCAGCAGCCCCCTAGAAACCGGGGGCATGAGCTCCTACAATGAGCAGTTCTTC.